These 6 T cell receptor beta chains came from one sample sequenced in a study of blood T cell repertoires in COVID-19. Measured with immunoSEQ multiplex PCR; TCRdb has only the in-frame clones, and not every one. The table records fewer than 350,000 clones, under 95% of them present only once. Sequencing was done on a sample of PBMCs or T cells enriched from blood (not recorded which). The receptors originated from a middle-aged woman with acute COVID-19.

This clone was seen only once. The CDR3: CASSGDRSNSPLHF. CDR3 in DNA: TGTGCCAGCAGCGGGGACAGAAGTAATTCACCCCTCCACTTT. The chain is built from TRBV9 and TRBJ1-6, with 7 bases lining up with TRBD1. The germline gives CDR1 SGDLS, CDR2 YYNGEE. There are 14 residues in the CDR3. J gave up 6 bases and V 3 bases, and 3 bases lay outside the gene matches.

This chain joins TRBV7-2 and TRBJ2-1, with unresolved D. This CDR3 comprises 15 residues. The V and J ends lost 5 bases and 2 bases respectively, with 13 bases between them. From germline, CDR1 is SGHTA and CDR2 FQGNSA. CDR3 coding DNA: TGTGCCAGCAGCCCTTCCTACTCAACCTACAATGAGCAGTTCTTC. Protein: CASSPSYSTYNEQFF. Together with reference TRBV7-2 and TRBJ2-1, the CDR3 gives the full variable domain: GAGVSQSPSNKVTEKGKDVELRCDPISGHTALYWYRQSLGQGLEFLIYFQGNSAPDKSGLPSDRFSAERTGGSVSTLTIQRTQQEDSAVYLCASSPSYSTYNEQFFGPGTRLTVL.

This chain links TRBV19 with TRBJ1-5, with D perhaps TRBD1 (6 bases). V lost 3 bases to trimming and J lost 4 bases, with 10 bases between them. Germline V gives CDR1 LNHDA, CDR2 SQIVND (reference sequence). The CDR3 length is 14 residues. This CDR3 reads CASSIRTGNQPQHF. In DNA, the CDR3 is TGTGCCAGTAGTATTAGAACAGGGAATCAGCCCCAGCATTTT.

V gene TRBV10-2 combines with J gene TRBJ2-1; 8 nucleotides match TRBD2. The J segment lost 9 bases and the V segment lost 2 bases, leaving 15 bases of the junction unmatched. CDR3 length: 17 amino acids. CDR1 is WSHSY and CDR2 is SAAADI in the germline V gene. The chain's CDR3 is CASSEGPSGSTAREQFF. The CDR3 nucleotides read TGCGCCAGCAGTGAGGGCCCGAGCGGGAGTACGGCCCGTGAGCAGTTCTTC.

The V and J genes are TRBV7-6 and TRBJ2-3, with 15 nucleotides matching TRBD2. With 4 bases clipped from V and 6 bases from J, the junction kept 5 bases outside the gene matches. This CDR3 is built from 16 residues. Germline assignment: CDR1 SGHVS and CDR2 FNYEAQ. The CDR3 DNA sequence: TGTGCCAGCAGCTCGGGACTAGCGGGAGGACAGGATACGCAGTATTTT. As protein: CASSSGLAGGQDTQYF.

The genes are TRBV24-1 and TRBJ2-5; 9 nucleotides line up with TRBD2. This CDR3 region has 14 residues. Looked up from germline, CDR1 is KGHDR and CDR2 is SFDVKD. V was clipped by 4 bases and J by 4 bases; unmatched bases: 3. The CDR3 DNA sequence: TGTGCCACCAGTGAGGCGGGGGGGACAGAGACCCAGTACTTC. As protein: CATSEAGGTETQYF.